One sample yielded the 8 T cell receptor beta chains listed below, sequenced in a study of T cells expressing NK-cell markers (TCRdb year 2020). Libraries were built with 5' RACE. TCRdb lists the instrument as Illumina HiSeq 2000. After reprocessing by TCRdb, each CDR3 protein sequence is one entry, and no DNA is given. This specimen's table enumerates 300,000 to 450,000 distinct CDR3 sequences. 5% to 5.5% of the sample lies in the top ten. Source material: blood T cells: a sorted CD56 or NKG2C T cell subset, CD4+ or CD8+ T cells, or bulk PBMC T cells (not recorded which). The receptors were gathered from a man aged 18-70 years in good health.

This chain uses TRBV18 with TRBJ2-7; TCRdb's assignment of TRBD1 cannot be checked, as there is no DNA. Germline CDR1 is KGHSH and CDR2 is LQKENI. The CDR3 totals 16 residues. The CDR3 loop is CASSPLGAGGTYEQYF. Filled out from reference TRBV18 and TRBJ2-7, the complete variable domain reads NAGVMQNPRHLVRRRGQEARLRCSPMKGHSHVYWYRQLPEEGLKFMVYLQKENIIDESGMPKERFSAEFPKEGPSILRIQQVVRGDSAAYFCASSPLGAGGTYEQYFGPGTRLTVT.

The J gene is TRBJ1-6, the V gene TRBV6-1; TCRdb proposes TRBD1, but this gene call is untestable without DNA. Germline V CDR1 and CDR2: MNHNS, SASEGT. This CDR3 contains 15 residues. The CDR3 reads CASSRHQGDNSPLHF.

This rearrangement joins TRBV5-1 to TRBJ2-2. This CDR3 is 15 amino acids long. Per germline, CDR1 SGHRS and CDR2 YFSETQ. CDR3 loop: CASSLSWQDPGELFF.

The chain combines TRBV25-1 with TRBJ1-4. The germline CDR1 and CDR2 sequences are MGHDK and SYGVNS. The length of the CDR3 is 15 residues. CDR3 in amino acids: CASSDRRLQFEKLFF.

The chain recombines TRBV27 with TRBJ2-3; TCRdb indicates TRBD2, and absent DNA this call remains unverified. From germline, CDR1 is MNHEY and CDR2 SMNVEV (reference sequence). The CDR3 sequence is 15 residues long. The CDR3 sequence is CASSLWASTADTQYF.

The chain recombines TRBV7-9 with TRBJ1-4. This CDR3 comprises 14 residues. Germline V gene lookup returns CDR1 SEHNR and CDR2 FQNEAQ (reference sequence). The CDR3 protein is CASSLRAANEKLFF.

The genes are TRBV6-5 and TRBJ2-5. Germline CDR1 is MNHEY and CDR2 is SVGAGI. The CDR3 runs to 15 residues. This chain's CDR3 is CASSYSRGVQETQYF.

The chain has TRBV20-1 and TRBJ2-7; with no DNA, the TCRdb D assignment of TRBD1 cannot be verified. Germline assignment: CDR1 DFQATT and CDR2 SNEGSKA (reference sequence). The length of the CDR3 is 13 residues. CDR3 in amino acids: CSALRTGEYEQYF.